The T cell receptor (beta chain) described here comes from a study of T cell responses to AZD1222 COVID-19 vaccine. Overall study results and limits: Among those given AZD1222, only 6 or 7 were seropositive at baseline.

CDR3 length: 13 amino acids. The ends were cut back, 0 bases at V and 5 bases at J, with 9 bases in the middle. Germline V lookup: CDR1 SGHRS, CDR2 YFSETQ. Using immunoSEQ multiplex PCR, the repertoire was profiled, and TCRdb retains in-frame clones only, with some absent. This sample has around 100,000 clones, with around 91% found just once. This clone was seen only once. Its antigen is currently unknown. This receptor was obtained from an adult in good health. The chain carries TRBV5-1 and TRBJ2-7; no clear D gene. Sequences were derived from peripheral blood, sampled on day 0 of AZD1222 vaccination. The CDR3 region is CASSLVGLDEQYF. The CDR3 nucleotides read TGCGCCAGCAGCTTGGTTGGGTTGGACGAGCAGTACTTC.